This T cell receptor (beta chain) was recovered during a study of shared clonotypes between healthy human individuals. Running of the assay took place at deep level. Each cell subset's genomic DNA was divided evenly among several immunoSEQ plates. Data came from immunoSEQ multiplex PCR; TCRdb stores just in-frame clones and leaves some out. The sample includes around 1,100,000 clones, approximately 75% of them seen just once. Points on this clone: Antigen unknown.

This CDR3 comprises 15 residues. V dropped 6 bases and J dropped 6; count of bases not matched to a gene: 6. From germline, CDR1 is MNHNS and CDR2 SASEGT. Study-wide findings and caveats: Read depth was anticipated to influence clonotype sharing among donors.

This chain uses TRBV6-1 with TRBJ2-4, with 12 bases fitting TRBD1. Sample: memory CD4+ T cells from PBMCs. Subset described: CD45RA-negative fraction. The receptor was derived from a man between 18 and 35 years old in good health. Some clones in this sample may be carry-over from other donors' samples. The CDR3 region is CASSGTGGQGNIQYF. The CDR3 DNA is TGTGCCAGCAGCGGGACAGGGGGCCAGGGAAACATTCAGTACTTC.